This TCR beta chain originates from a study of T cells in pancreatic ductal adenocarcinoma (dated by TCRdb to between 2016 and 2019). With regard to the full study: Surgically resected pancreatic ductal adenocarcinoma specimens were analyzed for the quantity, spatial distribution, and characteristics of both suppressive cells and tumor-infiltrating CD8+ T cells, an effort aimed at clarifying the adaptive T-cell response occurring naturally. Beyond this particular receptor, the publication reports: Since most pancreatic cancer patients present with inoperable disease, the resected cohort was skewed toward the minority of patients who had early-stage disease. Comparisons of clonality between tumor and blood may be biased toward lower diversity because tumors are enriched in CD45RO+ effector T cells rather than naive T cells. More total productive templates and 8 to 9-fold more unique clonotypes were found in blood samples than in tumor samples. There was no significant difference in T-cell clonality between tumor and blood, where mean clonality was roughly 0.11 for tumors and 0.07 to 0.08 for blood.

The pancreatic ductal adenocarcinoma patients who were selected had gone through surgery without receiving any neoadjuvant therapy. Peripheral blood was collected in heparin tubes, and PBMCs were then isolated from the blood with a histopaque density gradient and cryopreserved in roughly 9.1% DMSO. Using the DNeasy Blood and Tissue Kit along with Proteinase K and RNase treatment, genomic DNA was extracted from over 5 PBMC specimens and 9 or 10 flash-frozen tumor specimens. As to this clone: Its cognate antigen has yet to be identified. Base qualities are missing; no much larger clone stands one base away.

TCR beta CDR3 regions were amplified from genomic DNA using the immunoSEQ hsTCRB kit. An Illumina HiSeq system was used to carry out high-throughput TRB CDR3 sequencing. The source study handled its data this way. The immunoSEQ software was used to analyze the sequencing reads, and any nonproductive sequences containing premature stops or frame-shifts were left out. Repertoire clonality was computed as one minus Shannon entropy normalized by log2 of the number of unique productive sequences. TCRdb provides this immuneACCESS table in a form limited to in-frame rearrangements. Some clones are lacking; in checked studies, under half of them reflect an unresolved V gene, and why the rest are absent is not known. That table supplies the V and J calls and clone size; D and trimming were determined from the DNA. The sample table records over 100,000 clones; roughly 95% of these occur just once. The ten largest make up roughly 3.1% of the sample.

The CDR3 starts with the cysteine, ends with the phenylalanine, and has 13 residues. The kept DNA is CDR3 alone, 39 bases in frame from the first base. For CDR1 and CDR2, the germline V gene lists KGHSH and LQKENI. Cut back by 6 bases and 2 bases, the V and J ends lie 10 bases apart. The sequenced sample was PBMCs. The sequence joins TRBV18 to TRBJ2-5; a weak D assignment points to TRBD1 (5 bases agree). The clonotype was recovered from a human donor with pancreatic ductal adenocarcinoma. The nucleotide sequence reads as follows: TGTGCCAGCTCGCAGGGTGTACAAGAGACCCAGTACTTC. Its protein reads: CASSQGVQETQYF.